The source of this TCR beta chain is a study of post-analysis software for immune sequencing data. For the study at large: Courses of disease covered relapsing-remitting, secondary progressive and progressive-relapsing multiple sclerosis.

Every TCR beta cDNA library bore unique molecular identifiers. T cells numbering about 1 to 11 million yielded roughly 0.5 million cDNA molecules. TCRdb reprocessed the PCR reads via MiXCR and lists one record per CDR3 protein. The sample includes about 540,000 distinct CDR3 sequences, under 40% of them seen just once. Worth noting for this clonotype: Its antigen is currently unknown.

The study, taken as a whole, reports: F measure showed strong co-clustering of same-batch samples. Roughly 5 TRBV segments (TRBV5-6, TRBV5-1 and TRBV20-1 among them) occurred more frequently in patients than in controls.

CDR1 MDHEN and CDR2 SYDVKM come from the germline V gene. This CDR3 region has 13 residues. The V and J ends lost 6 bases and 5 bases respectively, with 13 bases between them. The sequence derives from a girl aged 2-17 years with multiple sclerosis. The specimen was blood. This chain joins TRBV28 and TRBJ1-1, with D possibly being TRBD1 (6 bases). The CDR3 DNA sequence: TGTGCCAGCAGCCGCAGGGGTGGGACTGAAGCTTTCTTT. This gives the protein CASSRRGGTEAFF.